The TCR beta chain described here comes from a study of cytomegalovirus exposure and HLA in healthy donors. Whole-study context: There were 70 million to 95 million unique TCRs (from HLA-typed donors) in an early data release. The study, taken as a whole, reports: Apart from CMV serostatus, no immune exposure information was available.

This PCR relied on a set of 60 Vbeta primers and 13 Jbeta primers. Clones were read by immunoSEQ multiplex PCR, and TCRdb kept only the in-frame ones, dropping some. This sample has fewer than 200,000 clones, with more than 80% found just once. On this clone: Its antigen is not known.

Donors showed nominal health when sampled, although they likely had unrecorded immune exposures. CDR3 length equals 15 residues. Losses at the gene ends were 5 bases for V and 4 bases for J; bases not matched to a gene: 8. Looked up from germline, CDR1 is MNHEY and CDR2 is SVGAGI. Sequencing input: PBMCs. J is TRBJ2-7 and V is TRBV6-5, with TRBD1 matching 10 bases. This TCR came from a woman aged 18-29 years in good health and CMV-seronegative. CDR3 region: CASSTPGQGSYEQYF. As DNA, the CDR3 is TGTGCCAGCAGTACCCCGGGACAGGGGTCATACGAGCAGTACTTC.